Below, 18 T cell receptor beta chains from the same sample are listed, as sequenced in a study of blood T cell repertoires in COVID-19. TCRdb's table, derived via immunoSEQ multiplex PCR, lists solely in-frame clones and lacks some. The table shows approximately 25,000 clones, with over 75% occurring only once. Material: peripheral blood. These receptors were collected from a human donor with active COVID-19. The donor label of this sample is uncertain.

The rearrangement uses TRBV6-6 and TRBJ2-1; 10 bases map to TRBD2. The V segment lost 7 bases and the J segment 4 bases; nucleotides outside the gene matches: 10. The CDR3 loop spans 16 amino acids. In germline, CDR1 is MNHNY, CDR2 SVGAGI (reference sequence). This CDR3 reads CASKLLTSGLYNEQFF. The DNA of the CDR3 is TGTGCCAGCAAACTCTTGACTAGCGGGCTATACAATGAGCAGTTCTTC.

J is TRBJ1-1 and V is TRBV25-1; D is ambiguous. This CDR3 has 11 amino acids. From germline, CDR1 is MGHDK and CDR2 SYGVNS. The V and J ends lost 3 bases and 14 bases respectively, with 13 bases between them. CDR3 amino acids: CASSDPAERFF. CDR3 sequence (DNA): TGTGCCAGCAGTGACCCAGCGGAGCGGTTCTTT.

This clone occurred once. The J gene is TRBJ2-2, the V gene TRBV29-1, with a weak D call TRBD1 (5 bases). The CDR3 loop spans 13 amino acids. The germline CDR1 and CDR2 sequences are SQVTM and ANQGSEA. With 6 bases removed from V and 1 base from J, the gap between germline ends came to 9 bases. CDR3: CSVQGLNTGELFF. Here the CDR3 DNA reads TGCAGCGTCCAGGGATTGAACACCGGGGAGCTGTTTTTT.

The rearrangement links TRBV7-2 to TRBJ1-6; weak D call: TRBD1 (6 bases). Deletions cut 5 bases from V and 5 bases from J, with 10 bases between. CDR3 length equals 14 residues. CDR1 is SGHTA and CDR2 is FQGNSA in the germline V gene. The CDR3 protein is CASSTGIHNSPLHF. CDR3 DNA: TGTGCCAGCAGCACAGGGATCCATAATTCACCCCTCCACTTT.

This CDR3 reads CASSRDKRRETQYF. CDR3 sequence (DNA): TGTGCCAGCAGCCGGGACAAAAGGCGGGAGACCCAGTACTTC. The chain joins TRBV7-9 to TRBJ2-5, with D possibly TRBD1 on 6 matching bases. V lost 5 bases and J 5 bases, leaving 15 bases between the germline ends. Germline lookup yields CDR1 SEHNR and CDR2 FQNEAQ (reference sequence). The CDR3 runs to 14 residues.

The rearrangement links TRBV6-5 to TRBJ2-5; tentatively, D is TRBD2 (6 bases). The CDR3 extends over 15 amino acids. V shed 0 bases and J shed 5 bases, with 13 bases lying between them. The germline V gene encodes CDR1 MNHEY and CDR2 SVGAGI. The CDR3 region has the DNA TGTGCCAGCAGTTACTCGACTTTAGGAGGGGAGACCCAGTACTTC. Translation gives CASSYSTLGGETQYF.

The chain couples TRBV21-1 to TRBJ2-2; the table's D call TRBD1 went unverified against the DNA. TRBV21-1 is a listed pseudogene. This CDR3 contains 15 residues. DNA for the CDR3: TGTGCCAGCAGCAACACAGGACAGAACACCGGGGAGCTGTTTTTT. Encoded protein: CASSNTGQNTGELFF.

The chain links TRBV5-1 to TRBJ2-1; no clear D gene. The CDR3 is made up of 12 amino acids. Germline lookup yields CDR1 SGHRS and CDR2 YFSETQ. Trimming took off 4 bases at V and 6 bases at J, with 8 bases between the two ends. CDR3 nucleotide sequence: TGCGCCAGCAGCGCGGCCGGCAATGAGCAGTTCTTC. Protein sequence: CASSAAGNEQFF.

This chain connects TRBV6-2 or TRBV6-3 to TRBJ1-5, with a possible D match to TRBD1 (5 bases). The CDR3 length is 17 residues. V was shortened by 0 bases and J by 1 base, with 13 bases between the two germline ends. The germline V gene encodes CDR1 MNHEY and CDR2 SVGEGT. CDR3 in amino acids: CASSYSTEGVSNQPQHF. CDR3 sequence (DNA): TGTGCCAGCAGTTACTCGACTGAAGGGGTGAGCAATCAGCCCCAGCATTTT.

This clone came up once. Sequence at one end of the junction differs from germline and may be a read error. In DNA, the CDR3 is TGTGCCAGCAGCTTTGGACATCTCGCAGTATTT. This gives the protein CASSFGHLAVF. This sequence joins TRBV11-2 and TRBJ2-3, with D perhaps TRBD1 (5 bases). The CDR3 sequence is 11 residues long. The V gene's germline CDR1 is SGHAT and CDR2 FQNNGV. The full variable domain, with the rest looked up from reference TRBV11-2 and TRBJ2-3, is EAGVAQSPRYKIIEKRQSVAFWCNPISGHATLYWYQQILGQGPKLLIQFQNNGVVDDSQLPKDRFSAERLKGVDSTLKIQPAKLEDSAVYLCASSFGHLAVFGPGTRLTVL.

The rearrangement uses TRBV28 and TRBJ2-6; 8 bases are a match to TRBD2. CDR3 length equals 16 residues. J lost 2 bases, V lost 6 bases, and 6 bases had no gene match. The germline V gene has CDR1 MDHEN and CDR2 SYDVKM. CDR3 amino acids: CASRTGTRTGANVLTF. The CDR3 region has the DNA TGTGCCAGCAGGACCGGGACTAGGACTGGGGCCAACGTCCTGACTTTC.

J is TRBJ1-2 and V is TRBV10-3; TRBD1 matches 7 bases. The length of the CDR3 is 13 residues. J gave up 10 bases and V 2 bases, and 7 bases lay outside the gene matches. Germline-derived CDR1 and CDR2 are ENHRY and SYGVKD. CDR3 sequence reads: CAISEPRQGVYTF. In DNA form, the CDR3 reads TGTGCCATCAGTGAGCCCAGACAGGGAGTCTACACCTTC.

This clone was picked up one time. V and J are TRBV15 and TRBJ1-2, with a weak D call TRBD1 (5 bases). The V gene lost 4 bases and the J gene lost 6 bases, with 15 bases spanning the gap. The CDR3 spans 14 residues. Germline CDR1 reads LNHNV; CDR2 reads YYDKDF (reference sequence). This CDR3 reads CATSIESGHDGYTF. The CDR3 bases are TGTGCCACCAGCATCGAGTCCGGACATGATGGCTACACCTTC.

The rearrangement links TRBV19 to TRBJ1-1, with a tentative D call TRBD1 (6 bases). The CDR3 loop spans 13 amino acids. Germline lookup yields CDR1 LNHDA and CDR2 SQIVND (reference sequence). The ends were cut back, 5 bases at V and 3 bases at J, with 10 bases in the middle. CDR3 in DNA: TGTGCCAGTAGTCAGGGGCGGGACACTGAAGCTTTCTTT. It is translated as CASSQGRDTEAFF.

This clone appeared once. The chain joins TRBV7-8 to TRBJ2-7, with D possibly being TRBD2 (6 bases). The CDR3 is 16 residues long. V was clipped by 5 bases and J by 7 bases, with 24 bases between them. Germline V gene data show CDR1 as SGHVS and CDR2 as FQNEAQ. The CDR3 region is CASSPPRRERFREQYF. CDR3 nucleotides: TGTGCCAGCAGCCCACCGAGGAGGGAGCGATTCCGGGAGCAGTACTTC.

This sequence joins TRBV19 and TRBJ2-3; 8 bases are a match to TRBD2. From germline, CDR1 is LNHDA and CDR2 SQIVND (reference sequence). V shed 6 bases and J 4 bases; nucleotides not matched to a gene: 6. CDR3 length equals 14 residues. CDR3 DNA sequence: TGTGCCAGTAGCCTAGGACTAGCTTCAGATACGCAGTATTTT. Translating it yields CASSLGLASDTQYF.

The gene calls are TRBV12-5 and TRBJ2-5; TRBD2 agrees at 12 bases. The CDR3 runs 16 residues. The ends lost 5 bases at V and 1 base at J; junction bases unmatched: 5. Per the germline V gene, CDR1 is LGHNT and CDR2 is FRNRAP. The CDR3 sequence is CASGRLAGALQETQYF. The CDR3 nucleotides are TGTGCTAGTGGTCGACTAGCGGGGGCCCTCCAAGAGACCCAGTACTTC.

A remark on this clone: At one end the junction does not follow the germline gene, possibly because of a read error. The V call is TRBV7-7, the J call TRBJ2-1, with 8 bases fitting TRBD2. The CDR3 runs to 15 residues. The germline gives CDR1 SSHAT, CDR2 FNYEAQ (reference sequence). This CDR3 reads CASSQSGGAYNEQFF. The CDR3 nucleotides read TGTGCTAGCAGCCAAAGCGGGGGAGCCTACAATGAGCAGTTCTTC.